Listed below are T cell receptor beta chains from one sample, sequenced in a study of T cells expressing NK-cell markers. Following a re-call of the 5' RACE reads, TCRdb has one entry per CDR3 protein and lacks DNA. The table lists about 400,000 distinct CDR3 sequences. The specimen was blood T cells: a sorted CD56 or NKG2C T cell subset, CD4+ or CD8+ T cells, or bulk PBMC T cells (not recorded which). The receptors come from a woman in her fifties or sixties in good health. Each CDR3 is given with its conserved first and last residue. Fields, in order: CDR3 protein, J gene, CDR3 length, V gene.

CDR3aa: CASSSGLAGGIDNEQFF
j_gene: TRBJ2-1
len: 17
v_gene: TRBV5-1

CDR3aa: CASRASSPGQFF
j_gene: TRBJ2-1
len: 12
v_gene: TRBV2

CDR3aa: CASSSLQGNSPLHF
j_gene: TRBJ1-6
len: 14
v_gene: TRBV27

CDR3aa: CASSRGIAGDGYTF
j_gene: TRBJ1-2
len: 14
v_gene: TRBV7-3

CDR3aa: CASSLGPGPDGNTQYF
j_gene: TRBJ2-3
len: 16
v_gene: TRBV13

CDR3aa: CASSDGGAGSYGYTF
j_gene: TRBJ1-2
len: 15
v_gene: TRBV25-1

CDR3aa: CASRPNRQRRGTEAFF
j_gene: TRBJ1-1
len: 16
v_gene: TRBV6-5

CDR3aa: CASSPGLAVSSYNEQFF
j_gene: TRBJ2-1
len: 17
v_gene: TRBV5-1

CDR3aa: CSATPGNIQYF
j_gene: TRBJ2-4
len: 11
v_gene: TRBV20-1

CDR3aa: CASSQLAGGLPEQYF
j_gene: TRBJ2-7
len: 15
v_gene: TRBV2

CDR3aa: CASSDRRLAGGNTDTQYF
j_gene: TRBJ2-3
len: 18
v_gene: TRBV6-1

CDR3aa: CASSLWTSGSIYNEQFF
j_gene: TRBJ2-1
len: 17
v_gene: TRBV11-2

CDR3aa: CATSKGGGSYNEQFF
j_gene: TRBJ2-1
len: 15
v_gene: TRBV24-1

CDR3aa: CASSGRDRLTDTQYF
j_gene: TRBJ2-3
len: 15
v_gene: TRBV7-9

CDR3aa: CASSPTLAPGLAGTQYF
j_gene: TRBJ2-5
len: 17
v_gene: TRBV27

CDR3aa: CASRPAGSRQETQYF
j_gene: TRBJ2-5
len: 15
v_gene: TRBV6-2/TRBV6-3

CDR3aa: CASSPGGGRSTDTQYF
j_gene: TRBJ2-3
len: 16
v_gene: TRBV6-6

CDR3aa: CASRTTTRVRDEQFF
j_gene: TRBJ2-1
len: 15
v_gene: TRBV7-2

CDR3aa: CASSLVSSGLAGNEQFF
j_gene: TRBJ2-1
len: 17
v_gene: TRBV11-2

CDR3aa: CASSQTSIERDTQYF
j_gene: TRBJ2-3
len: 15
v_gene: TRBV3-1

CDR3aa: CARGSQDRVYEQYF
j_gene: TRBJ2-7
len: 14
v_gene: TRBV30

CDR3aa: CASSPSRDAFFSGANVLTF
j_gene: TRBJ2-6
len: 19
v_gene: TRBV12-3/TRBV12-4

CDR3aa: CSATDRVEAFF
j_gene: TRBJ1-1
len: 11
v_gene: TRBV20-1

CDR3aa: CASSKDRGGYNEQFF
j_gene: TRBJ2-1
len: 15
v_gene: TRBV11-3

CDR3aa: CASIQRDYGGDTQYF
j_gene: TRBJ2-3
len: 15
v_gene: TRBV12-3/TRBV12-4

CDR3aa: CSGGLAGVNEQFF
j_gene: TRBJ2-1
len: 13
v_gene: TRBV20-1

CDR3aa: CASSSGGTPYEQYF
j_gene: TRBJ2-7
len: 14
v_gene: TRBV27

CDR3aa: CASSPIYNEQFF
j_gene: TRBJ2-1
len: 12
v_gene: TRBV19

CDR3aa: CASSPSLAHSYEQYF
j_gene: TRBJ2-7
len: 15
v_gene: TRBV18